This T cell receptor beta chain was sequenced for a study of CD8 T cells in Susac syndrome. Random hexamers were used to reverse transcribe the RNA input (about 0.45 to 1 ug). TCRdb passed the immunoSEQ multiplex PCR reads through MiXCR, listing each CDR3 protein once. Of over 200,000 distinct CDR3 sequences detected, around 95% appear once; the ten largest clones hold 0.082%. Germline-derived CDR1 and CDR2 are SGHDN and FVKESK. This CDR3 comprises 13 residues. Trimming stripped 4 bases from V and 0 bases from J, with 6 bases between. The authors sequenced TCR beta from blood CD8+ and CD4+ T cells. FACS enriched CD8+ TEMRA cells, while bulk CD8+ and CD4+ were negatively isolated.

The rearrangement joins TRBV14 to TRBJ1-1, with D hard to call. The material sequenced was CD4+ T cells from PBMCs. This sequence was found in a human donor with multiple sclerosis. The CDR3 sequence: CASSRIMNTEAFF. CDR3 nucleotides: TGTGCCAGCAGCCGTATCATGAACACTGAAGCTTTCTTT.